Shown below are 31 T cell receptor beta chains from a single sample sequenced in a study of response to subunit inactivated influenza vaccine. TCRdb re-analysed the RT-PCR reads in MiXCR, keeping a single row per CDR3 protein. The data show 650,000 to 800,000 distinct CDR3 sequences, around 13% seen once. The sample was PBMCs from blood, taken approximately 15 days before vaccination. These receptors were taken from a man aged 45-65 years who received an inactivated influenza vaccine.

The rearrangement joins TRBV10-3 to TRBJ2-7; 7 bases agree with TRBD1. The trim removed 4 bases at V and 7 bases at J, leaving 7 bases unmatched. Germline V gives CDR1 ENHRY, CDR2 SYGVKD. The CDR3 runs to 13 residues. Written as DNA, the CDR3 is TGTGCCATCAGTGTAGACAGGGCGCGGGAGCAGTACTTC. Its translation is CAISVDRAREQYF.

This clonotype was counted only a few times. This CDR3 is CSWADYYYEQYF. The CDR3 coding sequence is TGCAGTTGGGCCGATTATTACTACGAGCAGTACTTC. The chain carries TRBV20-1 and TRBJ2-7; D unclear. Germline CDR1 is DFQATT and CDR2 is SNEGSKA (reference sequence). CDR3 length: 12 amino acids. With 8 bases removed from V and 3 bases from J, the gap between germline ends came to 14 bases.

CDR3 sequence reads: CASTPVVKGIYNEQFF. CDR3 DNA sequence: TGTGCCAGCACCCCCGTGGTTAAGGGGATTTACAATGAGCAGTTCTTC. The gene calls are TRBV7-2 and TRBJ2-1; possible D gene TRBD1, 5 bases. The CDR3 totals 16 residues. V was trimmed by 7 bases and J by 4 bases, leaving 20 bases between them. Germline V CDR1 and CDR2: SGHTA, FQGNSA.

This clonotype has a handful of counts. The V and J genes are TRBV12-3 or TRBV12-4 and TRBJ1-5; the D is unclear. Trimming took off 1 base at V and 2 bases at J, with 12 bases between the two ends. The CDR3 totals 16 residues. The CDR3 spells CASSLDGVVGNQPQHF. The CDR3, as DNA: TGTGCCAGCAGTTTAGATGGGGTCGTAGGCAATCAGCCCCAGCATTTT.

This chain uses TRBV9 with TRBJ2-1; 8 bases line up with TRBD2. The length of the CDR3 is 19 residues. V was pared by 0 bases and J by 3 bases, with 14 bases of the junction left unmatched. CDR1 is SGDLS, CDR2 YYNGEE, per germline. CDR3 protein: CASSVEGSGIAGFYNEQFF. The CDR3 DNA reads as TGTGCCAGCAGCGTAGAAGGATCCGGGATAGCGGGATTCTACAATGAGCAGTTCTTC.

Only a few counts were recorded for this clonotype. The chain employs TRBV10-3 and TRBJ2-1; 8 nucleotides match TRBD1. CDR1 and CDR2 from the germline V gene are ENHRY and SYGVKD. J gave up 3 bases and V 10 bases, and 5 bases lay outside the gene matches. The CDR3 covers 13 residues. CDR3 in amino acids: CATTGTGYNEQFF. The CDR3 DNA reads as TGTGCCACCACCGGGACAGGCTACAATGAGCAGTTCTTC.

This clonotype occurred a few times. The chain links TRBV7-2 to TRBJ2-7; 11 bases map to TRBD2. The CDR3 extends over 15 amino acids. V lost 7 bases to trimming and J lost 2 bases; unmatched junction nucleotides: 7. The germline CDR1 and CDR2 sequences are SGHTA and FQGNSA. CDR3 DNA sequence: TGTGCCAGCACCCCCACTAGCGGGAGAACCTACGAGCAGTACTTC. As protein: CASTPTSGRTYEQYF.

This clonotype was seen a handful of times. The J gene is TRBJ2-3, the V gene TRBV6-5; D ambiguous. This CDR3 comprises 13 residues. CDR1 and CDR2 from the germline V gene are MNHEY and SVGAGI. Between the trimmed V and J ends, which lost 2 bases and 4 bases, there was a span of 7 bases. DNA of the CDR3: TGTGCCAGCAGTTACGGGGTCGCAGATACGCAGTATTTT. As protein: CASSYGVADTQYF.

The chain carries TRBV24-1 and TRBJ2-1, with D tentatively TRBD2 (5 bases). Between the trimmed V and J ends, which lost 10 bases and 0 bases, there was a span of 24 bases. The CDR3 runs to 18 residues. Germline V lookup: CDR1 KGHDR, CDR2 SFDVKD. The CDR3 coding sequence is TGTGCCACTAGAGCTGGGAGCACCTGGGGTTCCTCCTACAATGAGCAGTTCTTC. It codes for CATRAGSTWGSSYNEQFF.

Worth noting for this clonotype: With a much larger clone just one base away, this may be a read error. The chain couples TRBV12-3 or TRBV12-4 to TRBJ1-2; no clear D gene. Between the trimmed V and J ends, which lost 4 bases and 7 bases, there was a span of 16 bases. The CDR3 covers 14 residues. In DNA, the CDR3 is TGTGCCAGCAGTTCCGCCGTGGGTTTCAGTGGCTACACCTTC. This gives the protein CASSSAVGFSGYTF.

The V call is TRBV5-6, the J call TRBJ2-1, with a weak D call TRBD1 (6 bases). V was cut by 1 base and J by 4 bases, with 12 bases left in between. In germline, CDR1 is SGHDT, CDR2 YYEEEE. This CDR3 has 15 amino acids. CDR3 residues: CASSLLDSRYNEQFF. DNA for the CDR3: TGTGCCAGCAGCTTGTTGGACAGCCGTTACAATGAGCAGTTCTTC.

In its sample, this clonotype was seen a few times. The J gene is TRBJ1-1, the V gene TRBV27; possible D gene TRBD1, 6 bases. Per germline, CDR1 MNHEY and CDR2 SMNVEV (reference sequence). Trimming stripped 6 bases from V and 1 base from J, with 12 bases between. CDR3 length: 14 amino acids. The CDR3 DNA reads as TGTGCCAGCAGCCTGTGGGGACAGAACACTGAAGCTTTCTTT. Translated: CASSLWGQNTEAFF.

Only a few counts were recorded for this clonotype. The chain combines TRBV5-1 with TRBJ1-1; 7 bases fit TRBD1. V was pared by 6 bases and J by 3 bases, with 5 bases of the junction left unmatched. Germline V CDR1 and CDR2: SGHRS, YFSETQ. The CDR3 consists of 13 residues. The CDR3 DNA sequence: TGCGCCAGCAACCAGGGGGGGGACACTGAAGCTTTCTTT. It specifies CASNQGGDTEAFF. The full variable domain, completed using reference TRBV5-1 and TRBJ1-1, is KAGVTQTPRYLIKTRGQQVTLSCSPISGHRSVSWYQQTPGQGLQFLFEYFSETQRNKGNFPGRFSGRQFSNSRSEMNVSTLELGDSALYLCASNQGGDTEAFFGQGTRLTVV.

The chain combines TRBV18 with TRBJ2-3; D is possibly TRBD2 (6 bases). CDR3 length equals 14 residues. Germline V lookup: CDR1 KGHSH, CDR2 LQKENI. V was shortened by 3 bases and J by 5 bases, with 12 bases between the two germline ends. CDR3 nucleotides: TGTGCCAGCTCACCGGGACTGAAGGTAGATACGCAGTATTTT. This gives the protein CASSPGLKVDTQYF. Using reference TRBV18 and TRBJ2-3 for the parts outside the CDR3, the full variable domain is NAGVMQNPRHLVRRRGQEARLRCSPMKGHSHVYWYRQLPEEGLKFMVYLQKENIIDESGMPKERFSAEFPKEGPSILRIQQVVRGDSAAYFCASSPGLKVDTQYFGPGTRLTVL.

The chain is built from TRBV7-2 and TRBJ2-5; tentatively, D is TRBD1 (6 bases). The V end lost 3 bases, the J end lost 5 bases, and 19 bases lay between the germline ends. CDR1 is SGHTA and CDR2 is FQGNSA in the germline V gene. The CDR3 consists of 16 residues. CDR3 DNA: TGTGCCAGCAGCTTCCCAGATGGACAGTTTGGGGAGACCCAGTACTTC. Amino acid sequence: CASSFPDGQFGETQYF.

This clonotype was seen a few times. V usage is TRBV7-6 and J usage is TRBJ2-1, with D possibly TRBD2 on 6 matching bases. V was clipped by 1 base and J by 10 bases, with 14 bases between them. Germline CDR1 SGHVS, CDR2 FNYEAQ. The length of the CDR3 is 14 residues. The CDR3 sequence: CASSLDSLEGEQFF. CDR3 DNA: TGTGCCAGCAGCTTAGATTCCTTGGAGGGGGAGCAGTTCTTC.

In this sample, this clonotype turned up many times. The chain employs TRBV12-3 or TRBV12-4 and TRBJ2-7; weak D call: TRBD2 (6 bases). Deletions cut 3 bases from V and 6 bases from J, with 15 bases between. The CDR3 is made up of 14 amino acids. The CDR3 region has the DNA TGTGCCAGCAGTTTCTTGTTGGGGGGTGGCGAGCAGTACTTC. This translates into CASSFLLGGGEQYF.

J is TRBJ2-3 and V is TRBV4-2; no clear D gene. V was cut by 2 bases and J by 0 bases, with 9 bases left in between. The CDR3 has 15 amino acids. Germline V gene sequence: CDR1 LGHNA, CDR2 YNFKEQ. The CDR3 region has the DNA TGTGCCAGCAGCCAATCTGCCTTAAGCACAGATACGCAGTATTTT. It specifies CASSQSALSTDTQYF.

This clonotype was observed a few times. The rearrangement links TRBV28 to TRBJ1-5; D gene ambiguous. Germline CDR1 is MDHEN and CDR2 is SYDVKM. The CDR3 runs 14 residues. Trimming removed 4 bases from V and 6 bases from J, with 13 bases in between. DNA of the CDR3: TGTGCCAGCAGTTCCGGACGGAGGCTTCAGCCCCAGCATTTT. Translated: CASSSGRRLQPQHF.

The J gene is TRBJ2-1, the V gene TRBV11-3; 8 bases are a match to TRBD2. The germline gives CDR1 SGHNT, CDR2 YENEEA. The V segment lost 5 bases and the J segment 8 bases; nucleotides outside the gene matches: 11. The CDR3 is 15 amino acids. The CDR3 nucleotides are TGTGCCAGCAGCCCGGGGGCGGGGGGCTGGGATGAGCAGTTCTTC. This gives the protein CASSPGAGGWDEQFF. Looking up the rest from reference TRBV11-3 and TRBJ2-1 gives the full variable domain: EAGVVQSPRYKIIEKKQPVAFWCNPISGHNTLYWYLQNLGQGPELLIRYENEEAVDDSQLPKDRFSAERLKGVDSTLKIQPAELGDSAVYLCASSPGAGGWDEQFFGPGTRLTVL.

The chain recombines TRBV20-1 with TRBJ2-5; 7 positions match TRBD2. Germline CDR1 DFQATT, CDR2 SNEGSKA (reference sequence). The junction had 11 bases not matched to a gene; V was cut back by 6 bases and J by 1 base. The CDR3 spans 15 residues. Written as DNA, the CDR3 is TGCAGTGCCCCCCTGGGTAGCGGGTTCCAAGAGACCCAGTACTTC. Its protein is CSAPLGSGFQETQYF.

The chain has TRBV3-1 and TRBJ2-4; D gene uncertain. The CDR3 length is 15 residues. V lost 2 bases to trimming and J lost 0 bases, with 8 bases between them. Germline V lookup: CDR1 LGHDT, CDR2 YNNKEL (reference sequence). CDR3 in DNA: TGTGCCAGCAGCCAAACCTTGCCAGCCAAAAACATTCAGTACTTC. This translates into CASSQTLPAKNIQYF.

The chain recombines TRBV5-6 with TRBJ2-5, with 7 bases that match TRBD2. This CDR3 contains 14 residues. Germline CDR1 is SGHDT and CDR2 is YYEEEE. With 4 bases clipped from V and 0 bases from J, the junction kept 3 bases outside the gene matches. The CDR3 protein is CASSRRGYQETQYF. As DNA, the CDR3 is TGTGCCAGCAGCCGGCGGGGGTACCAAGAGACCCAGTACTTC.

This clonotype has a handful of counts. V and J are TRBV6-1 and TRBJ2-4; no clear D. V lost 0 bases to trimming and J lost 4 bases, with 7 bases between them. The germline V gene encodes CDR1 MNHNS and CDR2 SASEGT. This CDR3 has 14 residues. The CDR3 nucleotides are TGTGCCAGCAGTGAAGCTACGGATAAAAACATTCAGTACTTC. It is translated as CASSEATDKNIQYF.

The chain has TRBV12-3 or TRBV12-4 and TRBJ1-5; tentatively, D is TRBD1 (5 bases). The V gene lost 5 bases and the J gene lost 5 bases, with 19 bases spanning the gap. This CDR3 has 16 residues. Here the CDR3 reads CASSPRTSPGDQPQHF. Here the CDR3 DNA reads TGTGCCAGCAGTCCCAGGACATCCCCCGGGGATCAGCCCCAGCATTTT.

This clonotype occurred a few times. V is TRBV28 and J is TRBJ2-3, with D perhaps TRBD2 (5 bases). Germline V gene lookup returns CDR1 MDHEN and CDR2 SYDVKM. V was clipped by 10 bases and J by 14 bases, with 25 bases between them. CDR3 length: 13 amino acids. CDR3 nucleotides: TGTGCCACATCCAACGTTTTTGGCAGCCGGGGGTATTTT. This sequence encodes CATSNVFGSRGYF.

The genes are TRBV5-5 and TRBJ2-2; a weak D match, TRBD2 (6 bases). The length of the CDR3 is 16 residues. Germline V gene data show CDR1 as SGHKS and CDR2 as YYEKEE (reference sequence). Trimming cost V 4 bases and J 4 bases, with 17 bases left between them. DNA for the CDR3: TGTGCCAGCAGCCGTACGGCGGGGACTTCCACCGGGGAGCTGTTTTTT. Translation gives CASSRTAGTSTGELFF.

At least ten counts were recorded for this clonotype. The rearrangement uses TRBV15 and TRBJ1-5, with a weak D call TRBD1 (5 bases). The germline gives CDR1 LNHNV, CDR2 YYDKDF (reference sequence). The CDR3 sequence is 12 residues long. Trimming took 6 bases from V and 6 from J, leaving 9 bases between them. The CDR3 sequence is CATSLGAQPQHF. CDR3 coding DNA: TGTGCCACCAGTCTAGGGGCTCAGCCCCAGCATTTT. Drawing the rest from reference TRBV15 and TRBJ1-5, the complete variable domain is DAMVIQNPRYQVTQFGKPVTLSCSQTLNHNVMYWYQQKSSQAPKLLFHYYDKDFNNEADTPDNFQSRRPNTSFCFLDIRSPGLGDTAMYLCATSLGAQPQHFGDGTRLSIL.

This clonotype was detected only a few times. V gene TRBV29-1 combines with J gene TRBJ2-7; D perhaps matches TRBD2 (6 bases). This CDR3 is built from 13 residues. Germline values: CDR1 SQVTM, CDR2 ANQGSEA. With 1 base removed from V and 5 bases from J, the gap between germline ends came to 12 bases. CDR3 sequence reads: CSVEVSTSNEQYF. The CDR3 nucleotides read TGCAGCGTTGAAGTTAGCACTAGCAACGAGCAGTACTTC.

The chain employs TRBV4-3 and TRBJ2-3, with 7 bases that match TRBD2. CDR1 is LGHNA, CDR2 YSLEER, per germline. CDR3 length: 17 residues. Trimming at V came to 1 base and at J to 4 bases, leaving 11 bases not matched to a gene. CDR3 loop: CASSQGGGGRAADTQYF. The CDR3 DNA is TGCGCCAGCAGCCAAGGGGGAGGAGGGAGGGCGGCAGATACGCAGTATTTT.

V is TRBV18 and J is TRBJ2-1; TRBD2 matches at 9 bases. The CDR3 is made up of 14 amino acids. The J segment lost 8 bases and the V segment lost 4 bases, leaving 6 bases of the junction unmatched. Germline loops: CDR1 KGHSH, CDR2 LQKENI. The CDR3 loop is CASSQLAGRDEQFF. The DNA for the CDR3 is TGTGCCAGCTCACAACTAGCGGGTCGAGATGAGCAGTTCTTC.